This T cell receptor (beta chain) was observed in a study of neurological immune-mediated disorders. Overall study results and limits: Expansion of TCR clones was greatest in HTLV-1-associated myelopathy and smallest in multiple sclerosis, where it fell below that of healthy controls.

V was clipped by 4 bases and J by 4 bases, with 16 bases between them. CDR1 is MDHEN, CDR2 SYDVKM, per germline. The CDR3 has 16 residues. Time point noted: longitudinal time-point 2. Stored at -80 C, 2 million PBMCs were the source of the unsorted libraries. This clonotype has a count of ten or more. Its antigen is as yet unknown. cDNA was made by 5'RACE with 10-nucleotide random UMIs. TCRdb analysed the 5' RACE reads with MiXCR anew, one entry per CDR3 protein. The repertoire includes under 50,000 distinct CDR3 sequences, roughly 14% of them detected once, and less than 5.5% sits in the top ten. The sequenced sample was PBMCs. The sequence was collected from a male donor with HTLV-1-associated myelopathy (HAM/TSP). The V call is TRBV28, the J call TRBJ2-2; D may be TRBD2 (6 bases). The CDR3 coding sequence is TGTGCCAGCAGTTCCCCGGGCGGGACGGGCACCGGGGAGCTGTTTTTT. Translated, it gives CASSSPGGTGTGELFF.